The 30 T cell receptor beta chains reported below all come from one sample, sequenced in a study of graft-versus-host responses after intestinal transplantation (dated by TCRdb to about 2021). Library preparation employed the immunoSEQ multiplex PCR assay. Entries here come from immuneACCESS through TCRdb and include only in-frame sequences with V and J called. Some clones fail to appear in such tables; in the studies checked, an unresolved V gene covers under half of the shortfall, and the cause of the remainder is unknown. This sample has thousands of clones in its table, and 22% of those were observed once. The ten biggest clones cover about 6.1% of the sample. The time point label for this specimen denotes: cells obtained before transplantation from donor or recipient. The starting material was alloreactive CD4+ T cells from a mixed lymphocyte reaction culture, obtained before transplantation. What this sample's cell subset or site label stands for: CFSE-low proliferating T cells sorted from approximately six-day pre-transplant mixed lymphocyte reaction (GvH or HvG direction). The receptors here all came from a human patient who was an organ donor for intestinal transplantation.

This chain connects TRBV5-4 to TRBJ2-5; D is unclear. The CDR3 spans 14 residues. Trimming removed 0 bases from V and 2 bases from J, with 8 bases in between. Per the germline V gene, CDR1 is SGHNT and CDR2 is YYREEE (reference sequence). The CDR3 nucleotides are TGTGCCAGCAGCTTGGTTGGTTCACAAGAGACCCAGTACTTC. Translating gives CASSLVGSQETQYF.

This clone was counted a few times. This chain joins TRBV11-2 and TRBJ2-7; 7 nucleotides align to TRBD2. Germline-derived CDR1 and CDR2 are SGHAT and FQNNGV. The CDR3 is 15 residues long. The junction had 10 bases not matched to a gene; V was cut back by 5 bases and J by 3 bases. CDR3 amino acids: CASSKGLAVNYEQYF. CDR3 sequence (DNA): TGTGCCAGCAGCAAGGGCCTAGCGGTGAACTACGAGCAGTACTTC. The whole variable domain, filled in from reference TRBV11-2 and TRBJ2-7, reads EAGVAQSPRYKIIEKRQSVAFWCNPISGHATLYWYQQILGQGPKLLIQFQNNGVVDDSQLPKDRFSAERLKGVDSTLKIQPAKLEDSAVYLCASSKGLAVNYEQYFGPGTRLTVT.

This clone ranks as medium-sized. V gene TRBV19 combines with J gene TRBJ1-1; D gene ambiguous. CDR1 and CDR2 from the germline V gene are LNHDA and SQIVND (reference sequence). This CDR3 is built from 17 residues. With 1 base removed from V and 0 bases from J, the gap between germline ends came to 15 bases. Written as DNA, the CDR3 is TGTGCCAGTAGTATAGGCTTGGGGAGGCCCATGAACACTGAAGCTTTCTTT. It yields the protein CASSIGLGRPMNTEAFF.

This clone was counted only a few times. The chain is built from TRBV7-3 and TRBJ2-7, with 7 positions matching TRBD2. Germline CDR1 SGHTA, CDR2 FQGTGA. The J segment lost 0 bases and the V segment lost 0 bases, leaving 8 bases of the junction unmatched. This CDR3 is built from 17 residues. The CDR3 bases are TGTGCCAGCAGCTTAACGGGGGGGGGAGGGAGCTCCTACGAGCAGTACTTC. It yields the protein CASSLTGGGGSSYEQYF. Combining the CDR3 with reference TRBV7-3 and TRBJ2-7 gives the whole variable domain GAGVSQTPSNKVTEKGKYVELRCDPISGHTALYWYRQSLGQGPEFLIYFQGTGAADDSGLPNDRFFAVRPEGSVSTLKIQRTERGDSAVYLCASSLTGGGGSSYEQYFGPGTRLTVT.

This clone was observed a few times. The chain's CDR3 is CASSPIAGPQETQYF. CDR3 nucleotide sequence: TGTGCCAGCAGCCCAATAGCGGGCCCACAAGAGACCCAGTACTTC. V is TRBV7-9 and J is TRBJ2-5; 7 bases match TRBD2. From germline, CDR1 is SEHNR and CDR2 FQNEAQ (reference sequence). This CDR3 region has 15 residues. After removal of 5 bases from V and 2 bases from J, the junction contained 8 bases not matched to a gene.

This chain connects TRBV4-3 to TRBJ2-3, with D tentatively TRBD2 (6 bases). The CDR3 is 17 amino acids. Per germline, CDR1 LGHNA and CDR2 YSLEER. V lost 0 bases and J 2 bases, leaving 15 bases between the germline ends. In nucleotides, the CDR3 is TGCGCCAGCAGCCAAGATTGGGGGGACGGATACACAGATACGCAGTATTTT. Translation: CASSQDWGDGYTDTQYF.

CDR3 amino acids: CASSLGEGGGYTF. CDR3 sequence (DNA): TGCGCCAGCAGCTTGGGAGAGGGAGGAGGCTACACCTTC. The chain uses TRBV5-1 and TRBJ1-2; D not certain. Looked up from germline, CDR1 is SGHRS and CDR2 is YFSETQ. There are 13 residues in the CDR3. V gave up 0 bases and J gave up 8 bases, with 11 bases separating them.

V and J are TRBV7-9 and TRBJ1-1, with no clear D. With 3 bases removed from V and 0 bases from J, the gap between germline ends came to 8 bases. The CDR3 spans 14 residues. Germline V gives CDR1 SEHNR, CDR2 FQNEAQ (reference sequence). CDR3 region: CASSFYPMNTEAFF. DNA for the CDR3: TGTGCCAGCAGCTTTTACCCCATGAACACTGAAGCTTTCTTT. Full variable domain (missing parts from reference TRBV7-9 and TRBJ1-1): DTGVSQNPRHKITKRGQNVTFRCDPISEHNRLYWYRQTLGQGPEFLTYFQNEAQLEKSRLLSDRFSAERPKGSFSTLEIQRTEQGDSAMYLCASSFYPMNTEAFFGQGTRLTVV.

This clone ranks as medium-sized. The chain links TRBV7-3 to TRBJ2-5; D uncertain. This CDR3 has 13 amino acids. The germline gives CDR1 SGHTA, CDR2 FQGTGA. V lost 3 bases, J lost 4 bases, and 9 bases lay in between. As DNA, the CDR3 is TGTGCCAGCAGCTTCGGACGCGGAGAGACCCAGTACTTC. As protein: CASSFGRGETQYF.

A few counts support this clone. The chain is built from TRBV7-3 and TRBJ2-5; D is unclear. The V end was cut by 5 bases, the J end by 5 bases, with 15 bases between. The CDR3 runs to 14 residues. Per germline, CDR1 SGHTA and CDR2 FQGTGA. The CDR3 loop reads CASSPMWVWETQYF. The CDR3 DNA follows: TGTGCCAGCAGCCCTATGTGGGTGTGGGAGACCCAGTACTTC.

The rearrangement uses TRBV11-2 and TRBJ1-2, with no clear D. Deletions cut 5 bases from V and 5 bases from J, with 15 bases between. Germline-derived CDR1 and CDR2 are SGHAT and FQNNGV. This CDR3 is built from 14 residues. The CDR3 region is CASSPRGGFYGYTF. CDR3 coding DNA: TGTGCCAGCAGCCCTAGAGGTGGGTTTTATGGCTACACCTTC.

In DNA form, the CDR3 reads TGTGCCAGCAGCGTAATTCCTAGCGGACAAGAGACCCAGTACTTC. Protein: CASSVIPSGQETQYF. This rearrangement joins TRBV9 to TRBJ2-5; TRBD2 matches 7 bases. The CDR3 is 15 residues long. The ends lost 1 base at V and 2 bases at J; junction bases unmatched: 5. CDR1 and CDR2 from the germline V gene are SGDLS and YYNGEE.

This clone showed up just a few times. The CDR3 sequence is CASSQDRLAGTDTQYF. For the CDR3, the DNA is TGCGCCAGCAGCCAAGATAGGCTAGCTGGCACAGATACGCAGTATTTT. The rearrangement joins TRBV4-1 to TRBJ2-3; tentatively, D is TRBD2 (5 bases). Between the trimmed V and J ends, which lost 0 bases and 1 base, there was a span of 11 bases. The germline V gene has CDR1 MGHRA and CDR2 YSYEKL. There are 16 residues in the CDR3.

This clone was recorded a few times. The J gene is TRBJ2-3, the V gene TRBV10-3; D is tentatively TRBD1 or TRBD2 (6 bases each). Trimming removed 4 bases from V and 2 bases from J, with 16 bases in between. Germline V CDR1 and CDR2: ENHRY, SYGVKD. This CDR3 comprises 16 residues. CDR3 bases: TGTGCCATCAGTGTACAGGGACGGGGGACCACAGATACGCAGTATTTT. Translating it yields CAISVQGRGTTDTQYF.

V gene TRBV5-5 combines with J gene TRBJ2-1; weak D call: TRBD1 (6 bases). Germline V gene lookup returns CDR1 SGHKS and CDR2 YYEKEE (reference sequence). Trimming removed 3 bases from V and 3 bases from J, with 13 bases in between. The CDR3 loop spans 15 amino acids. CDR3 sequence (DNA): TGTGCCAGCAGCTCCTTGGGGGCGAGCTACAATGAGCAGTTCTTC. Translation gives CASSSLGASYNEQFF. Full variable domain (rest looked up from reference TRBV5-5 and TRBJ2-1): DAGVTQSPTHLIKTRGQQVTLRCSPISGHKSVSWYQQVLGQGPQFIFQYYEKEERGRGNFPDRFSARQFPNYSSELNVNALLLGDSALYLCASSSLGASYNEQFFGPGTRLTVL.

J is TRBJ2-1 and V is TRBV11-2; weak D call: TRBD2 (7 bases). Between the trimmed V and J ends, which lost 2 bases and 7 bases, there was a span of 15 bases. The CDR3 totals 15 residues. Germline V gene data show CDR1 as SGHAT and CDR2 as FQNNGV. DNA of the CDR3: TGTGCCAGCAGCTTATTTAGGGGGGGGCTAAATGAGCAGTTCTTC. Its translation is CASSLFRGGLNEQFF.

The CDR3 DNA reads as TGCGCCAGCAGCCCGGCAGGGGGTGAATACGAGCAGTACTTC. Translation: CASSPAGGEYEQYF. The chain has TRBV4-1 and TRBJ2-7, with 7 bases fitting TRBD1. The J segment lost 4 bases and the V segment lost 4 bases, leaving 7 bases of the junction unmatched. The CDR3 length is 14 residues. CDR1 MGHRA and CDR2 YSYEKL come from the germline V gene.

Concerning this clone: Since no conserved phenylalanine or tryptophan closes the CDR3, a read error is the likely cause. Because the CDR3's place on the DNA is in doubt, the DNA is left out and the CDR3 is given as listed by TCRdb. The CDR3: CASSLARGQPQHL. The chain carries TRBV7-2 and TRBJ1-5. The germline CDR1 and CDR2 sequences are SGHTA and FQGNSA. The CDR3 is 13 amino acids in total, end residues counted.

This clone rates as medium-sized (0.01 to 0.1%). The genes are TRBV6-5 and TRBJ1-2; tentatively, D is TRBD1 (5 bases). Germline V gene lookup returns CDR1 MNHEY and CDR2 SVGAGI. The CDR3 covers 13 residues. V was trimmed by 5 bases and J by 5 bases, leaving 12 bases between them. CDR3 DNA: TGTGCCAGCAGTATCTCGGGGGTTTATGGCTACACCTTC. Translating it yields CASSISGVYGYTF.

A few counts support this clone. The gene calls are TRBV6-1 and TRBJ1-5; a possible D gene is TRBD1 (5 bases). V was trimmed by 5 bases and J by 12 bases, leaving 14 bases between them. Germline values: CDR1 MNHNS, CDR2 SASEGT. This CDR3 contains 12 residues. The CDR3 protein is CASSPGRQSQHF. The DNA of the CDR3 is TGTGCCAGCAGTCCGGGACGCCAGAGCCAGCATTTT.

In the case of this clone: The CDR3 ends on some other residue instead of the conserved phenylalanine or tryptophan, so this is likely a read error. The chain combines TRBV5-1 with TRBJ2-7; D is unresolved. This CDR3 has 13 residues. The ends were cut back, 3 bases at V and 2 bases at J, with 9 bases in the middle. The germline V gene encodes CDR1 SGHRS and CDR2 YFSETQ. For the CDR3, the DNA is TGCGCCAGCAGCTCGGGCCTGACCTACGAGCAGTACCTC. This codes for CASSSGLTYEQYL.

The chain is built from TRBV4-3 and TRBJ1-1, with TRBD1 identical over 8 bases. Trimming cost V 4 bases and J 0 bases; bases outside gene matches: 4. CDR1 and CDR2 from the germline V gene are LGHNA and YSLEER. The CDR3 spans 15 residues. The CDR3 sequence: CASSLAGGLNTEAFF. The CDR3 DNA sequence: TGCGCCAGCAGCCTCGCAGGGGGCTTGAACACTGAAGCTTTCTTT.

This clone appeared a few times. The V gene is TRBV5-1, the J gene TRBJ2-5; 8 nucleotides agree with TRBD2. From germline, CDR1 is SGHRS and CDR2 YFSETQ. The CDR3 has 16 amino acids. The V and J ends lost 4 bases and 0 bases, in that order; junction bases with no gene match: 8. The CDR3 here is CASSPAGGGYQETQYF. CDR3 DNA: TGCGCCAGCAGCCCGGCCGGGGGGGGGTACCAAGAGACCCAGTACTTC. Based on the CDR3 plus reference TRBV5-1 and TRBJ2-5, the full variable domain is KAGVTQTPRYLIKTRGQQVTLSCSPISGHRSVSWYQQTPGQGLQFLFEYFSETQRNKGNFPGRFSGRQFSNSRSEMNVSTLELGDSALYLCASSPAGGGYQETQYFGPGTRLLVL.

The chain combines TRBV7-2 with TRBJ2-7; D gene ambiguous. V was clipped by 2 bases and J by 6 bases, with 11 bases between them. In germline, CDR1 is SGHTA, CDR2 FQGNSA. This CDR3 comprises 13 residues. The CDR3 spells CASSLRWPGEQYF. CDR3 nucleotides: TGTGCCAGCAGCTTAAGGTGGCCCGGCGAGCAGTACTTC.

This clone has a handful of counts. V gene TRBV6-8 combines with J gene TRBJ2-3; TRBD2 matches 12 bases. Unmatched junction bases numbered 7, after V lost 6 bases and J lost 6 bases. The germline CDR1 and CDR2 sequences are MNHGY and SAAAGT. This CDR3 contains 15 residues. CDR3 nucleotides: TGTGCCAGCAGACCCCTAGCGGGGGGGAGGGATACGCAGTATTTT. Amino acids: CASRPLAGGRDTQYF.

This clone was seen a few times. CDR3 in DNA: TGTGCCAGCAGTTGGGACACCGCAAACCTCTATGGCTACACCTTC. This encodes CASSWDTANLYGYTF. J is TRBJ1-2 and V is TRBV2; a possible D gene is TRBD1 (6 bases). The length of the CDR3 is 15 residues. The germline V gene has CDR1 SNHLY and CDR2 FYNNEI. The ends were cut back, 5 bases at V and 4 bases at J, with 17 bases in the middle.

The chain couples TRBV11-3 to TRBJ1-6; the D is unclear. This CDR3 is 16 amino acids long. Germline V lookup: CDR1 SGHNT, CDR2 YENEEA. Trimming pared 0 bases from V and 7 bases from J, leaving 13 bases between. The CDR3 is CASSLDRQVGNSPLHF. For the CDR3, the DNA is TGTGCCAGCAGCTTAGATCGGCAGGTGGGGAATTCACCCCTCCACTTT.

The chain uses TRBV7-4 and TRBJ2-3; unclear D gene. This CDR3 comprises 12 residues. The V end was cut by 5 bases, the J end by 4 bases, with 7 bases between. CDR1 and CDR2 from the germline V gene are SGHVT and SQSDAQ. The CDR3 bases are TGTGCCAGCAGCCCCCGCCCAGATACGCAGTATTTT. Amino acids: CASSPRPDTQYF.

This clone was seen a few times. The rearrangement uses TRBV7-3 and TRBJ1-1, with D uncertain. This CDR3 region has 15 residues. The germline V gene encodes CDR1 SGHTA and CDR2 FQGTGA. V gave up 2 bases and J gave up 0 bases, with 10 bases separating them. CDR3 amino acids: CASSLGPGLNTEAFF. In DNA form, the CDR3 reads TGTGCCAGCAGCTTAGGTCCGGGCCTGAACACTGAAGCTTTCTTT.

A word on this clone: A far larger clone is off by one base, so a read error is likely. This CDR3 reads CASSLKWTDTEAFF. CDR3 DNA sequence: TGTGCCAGCAGTTTGAAGTGGACTGACACTGAAGCTTTCTTT. V gene TRBV27 combines with J gene TRBJ1-1, with D unclear. The CDR3 covers 14 residues. Germline-derived CDR1 and CDR2 are MNHEY and SMNVEV (reference sequence). Trimming shortened V by 3 bases and J by 3 bases, and 11 bases separated the two germline ends.